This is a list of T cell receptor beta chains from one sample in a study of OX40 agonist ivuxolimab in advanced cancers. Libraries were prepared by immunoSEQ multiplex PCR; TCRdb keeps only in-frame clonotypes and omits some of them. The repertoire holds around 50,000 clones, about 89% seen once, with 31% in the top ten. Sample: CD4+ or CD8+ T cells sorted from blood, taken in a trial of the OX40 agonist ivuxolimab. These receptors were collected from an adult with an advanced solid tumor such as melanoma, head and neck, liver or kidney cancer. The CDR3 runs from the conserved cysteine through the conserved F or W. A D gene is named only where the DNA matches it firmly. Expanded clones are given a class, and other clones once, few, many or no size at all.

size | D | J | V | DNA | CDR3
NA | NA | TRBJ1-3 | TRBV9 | TGTGCCAGCAGCCCAAGACAGAGCTCTGGAAACACCATATATTTT | CASSPRQSSGNTIYF
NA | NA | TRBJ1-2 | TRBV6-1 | TGTGCCAGCAGTGGCGGGCAGGAGTTGAACTATGGCTACACCTTC | CASSGGQELNYGYTF
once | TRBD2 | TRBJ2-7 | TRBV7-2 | TGTGCCAGCAGCTTCGACAGCGGGGGCTCCTACGAGCAGTACTTC | CASSFDSGGSYEQYF
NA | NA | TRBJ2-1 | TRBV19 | TGTGCTGGAGGTCCGGGACCGTTTAATGAGCAGTTCTTC | CAGGPGPFNEQFF
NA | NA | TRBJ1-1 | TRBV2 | TGTGCCAGCAGCGCAATGGGCACTGAAGCTTTCTTT | CASSAMGTEAFF
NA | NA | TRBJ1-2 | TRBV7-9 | TGTGCCAGCAGCGAAGCCCCCGAACCACGGGGCTACACCTTC | CASSEAPEPRGYTF
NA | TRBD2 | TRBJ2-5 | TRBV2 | TGTGCCAGCAGAACCCCGGGACTAGCGGTCCAAGAGACCCAGTACTTC | CASRTPGLAVQETQYF
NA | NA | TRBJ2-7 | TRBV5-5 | TGTGCCAGCAGCTTAGGGATCTCCTACGAGCAGTACTTC | CASSLGISYEQYF
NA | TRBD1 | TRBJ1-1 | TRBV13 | TGTGCCAGCAGGGGACAGGACTATAGGACTGAAGCTTTCTTT | CASRGQDYRTEAFF
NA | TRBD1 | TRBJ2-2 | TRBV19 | TGTGCCAGTATCTCGGACAGGGGCCTTCTTCCGAACACCGGGGAGCTGTTTTTT | CASISDRGLLPNTGELFF
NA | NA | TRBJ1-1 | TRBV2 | TGTGCCAGCAATGATCACGGTAAGGCTGAAGCTTTCTTT | CASNDHGKAEAFF
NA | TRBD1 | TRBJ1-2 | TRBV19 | TGTGCCAGTAGCCCACAGGGGTTCCCCTATGGCTACACCTTC | CASSPQGFPYGYTF
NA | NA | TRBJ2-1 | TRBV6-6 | TGTGCCACCCGACCAGTGGCGGATGAGCAGTTCTTC | CATRPVADEQFF
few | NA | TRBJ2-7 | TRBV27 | TGTGCCAGCAGTTTATCCCCGTTTATCTCCTACGAGCAGTACTTC | CASSLSPFISYEQYF
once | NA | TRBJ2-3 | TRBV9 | TGTGCCAGCAGCGTAGGAGATACGCAGTATTTT | CASSVGDTQYF
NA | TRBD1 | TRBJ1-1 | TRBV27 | TGTGCCAGCAGCTTAGGACAGGGCCCTGAAGCTTTCTTT | CASSLGQGPEAFF